The clone carrying this T cell receptor (beta chain) was detected many times. Its cognate antigen is unknown. The entry originates in a study of CD8+CD57+ T cells in acquired aplastic anemia. Study background: Sorted CD4+ and CD8+ cells gave a mean 3.2 ug DNA, range about 0.2 to 27.4 ug.

The CDR3 is 14 residues long. V was clipped by 4 bases and J by 3 bases; unmatched bases: 6. Germline CDR1 and CDR2: SGHRS and YFSETQ. It was genomic DNA that served as the template for profiling TCR beta VDJ and CDR3. MiXCR was run by TCRdb on the reads, yielding one entry per CDR3 protein. The profile shows around 140,000 distinct CDR3 sequences, roughly 40% of them singletons. Study results and limitations: Patients shared twenty-nine CD8+ CDR3 sequences with controls.

The sequence was obtained from a human donor in good health, serving as a control. Sequenced sample: sorted CD4+, CD8+, or CD8+CD57+ T cells (not recorded which) from PBMCs. The chain couples TRBV5-1 to TRBJ2-7; 8 bases line up with TRBD1. The CDR3 here is CASSPGQASYEQYF. For the CDR3, the DNA is TGCGCCAGCAGCCCGGGACAGGCTAGCTACGAGCAGTACTTC.